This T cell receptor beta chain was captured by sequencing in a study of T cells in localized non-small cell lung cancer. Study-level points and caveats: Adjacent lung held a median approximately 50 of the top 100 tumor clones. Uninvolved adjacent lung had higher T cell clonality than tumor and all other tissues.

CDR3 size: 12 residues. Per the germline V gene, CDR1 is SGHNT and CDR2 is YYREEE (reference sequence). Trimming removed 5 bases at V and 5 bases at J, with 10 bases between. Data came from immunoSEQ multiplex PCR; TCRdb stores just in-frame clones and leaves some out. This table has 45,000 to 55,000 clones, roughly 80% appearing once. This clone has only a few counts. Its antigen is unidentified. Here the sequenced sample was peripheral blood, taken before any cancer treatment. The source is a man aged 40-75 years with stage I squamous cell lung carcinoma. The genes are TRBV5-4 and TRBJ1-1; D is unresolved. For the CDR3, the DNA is TGTGCCAGCAGTACCCCAGGAACTGAAGCTTTCTTT. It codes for CASSTPGTEAFF.